This T cell receptor (beta chain) was captured by sequencing in a study of T cells after yellow fever vaccination. Whole-study context: Fractions containing few cells were prepared with SMART-Seq v4 Ultra Low Input.

This clonotype was seen many times. Its antigen remains unidentified. TCR cDNA was made by 5'RACE template switching, adding a universal primer site and UMIs. TCRdb passed the 5' RACE reads through MiXCR, listing each CDR3 protein once. The data hold some 500,000 distinct CDR3 sequences, with roughly 14% observed a single time. This CDR3 is 16 amino acids long. Germline CDR1 reads LGHNA; CDR2 reads YSLEER. J was trimmed by 4 bases and V by 0 bases; bases with no gene match: 7. Study-wide points: FACS-sorted repertoires might harbor abundant contaminating clonotypes from the bulk population.

This TCR came from a man aged 25-45 years who received the YFV17D yellow fever vaccine. This sample comprised PBMCs, obtained on the day of the yellow fever booster vaccination. V gene TRBV4-3 combines with J gene TRBJ2-3, with 7 bases matching TRBD2. The CDR3 sequence: CASSQDDGRMADTQYF. The CDR3 nucleotides read TGCGCCAGCAGCCAAGACGACGGGAGGATGGCAGATACGCAGTATTTT.